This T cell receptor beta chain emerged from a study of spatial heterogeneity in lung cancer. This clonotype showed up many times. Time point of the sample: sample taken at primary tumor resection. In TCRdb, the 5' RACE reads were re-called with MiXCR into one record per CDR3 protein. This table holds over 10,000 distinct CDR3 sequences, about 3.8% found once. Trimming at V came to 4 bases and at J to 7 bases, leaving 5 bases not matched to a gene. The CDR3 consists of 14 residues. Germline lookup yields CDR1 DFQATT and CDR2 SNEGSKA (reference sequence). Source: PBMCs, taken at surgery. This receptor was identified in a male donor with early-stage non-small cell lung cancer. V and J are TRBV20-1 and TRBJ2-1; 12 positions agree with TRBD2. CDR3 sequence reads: CSATRTSGTNEQFF. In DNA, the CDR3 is TGCAGTGCTACTCGGACTAGCGGGACGAATGAGCAGTTCTTC.